The 28 T cell receptor beta chains listed next were all sequenced from one sample in a study of shared clonotypes between healthy human individuals. Clones were sequenced by immunoSEQ multiplex PCR, and TCRdb holds only the in-frame ones, with some missing. The table has about 580,000 clones, about 98% seen once; the top ten hold approximately 0.3%. CD45RO-negative, CCR7-positively selected cells formed the naive CD8 fraction, excluding terminally differentiated effector memory CD45RA+ cells. Sequences were obtained from naive CD8+ T cells sorted from blood. These receptor sequences come from a man under 40 in good health.

This clone has a single count. The rearrangement joins TRBV11-2 to TRBJ1-1, with a possible D match to TRBD1 (5 bases). V lost 1 base to trimming and J lost 2 bases, with 14 bases between them. The CDR3 is made up of 16 amino acids. Germline CDR1 reads SGHAT; CDR2 reads FQNNGV. CDR3: CASSLGSPRVNTEAFF. The CDR3 coding sequence is TGTGCCAGCAGCTTAGGTTCCCCCAGGGTAAACACTGAAGCTTTCTTT.

This chain connects TRBV6-1 to TRBJ2-4; the D gene could be TRBD1 or TRBD2 (5 bases each). V gave up 8 bases and J gave up 8 bases, with 10 bases separating them. This CDR3 has 11 amino acids. Germline values: CDR1 MNHNS, CDR2 SASEGT. For the CDR3, the DNA is TGTGCCAGCTACCGAGGGGACATTCAGTACTTC. Amino acid sequence: CASYRGDIQYF.

This chain connects TRBV9 to TRBJ2-2, with 7 nucleotides matching TRBD2. V lost 4 bases, J lost 4 bases, and 16 bases stayed unmatched. This CDR3 is 18 amino acids long. Germline loops: CDR1 SGDLS, CDR2 YYNGEE. DNA for the CDR3: TGTGCCAGCAGCCCCCGTCTTTTGGGCGGGAGTGCCACCGGGGAGCTGTTTTTT. Protein: CASSPRLLGGSATGELFF.

The chain recombines TRBV11-2 with TRBJ1-4; unclear D gene. This CDR3 is 15 amino acids long. V was trimmed by 5 bases and J by 8 bases, leaving 18 bases between them. CDR1 is SGHAT, CDR2 FQNNGV, per germline. CDR3 nucleotides: TGTGCCAGCAGCCAATACCGTAATATGGGCGAAAAACTGTTTTTT. This encodes CASSQYRNMGEKLFF.

The chain combines TRBV6-6 with TRBJ1-4; no clear D gene. Germline CDR1 and CDR2: MNHNY and SVGAGI (reference sequence). Trimming left V 7 bases short and J 0 bases short, with 12 bases between. The CDR3 consists of 15 residues. CDR3 nucleotide sequence: TGTGCCAGCATATATTCAGCCGCAACTAATGAAAAACTGTTTTTT. Its translation is CASIYSAATNEKLFF.

This chain connects TRBV4-3 to TRBJ2-7; 9 nucleotides align to TRBD1. With 4 bases clipped from V and 5 bases from J, the junction kept 3 bases outside the gene matches. This CDR3 spans 13 amino acids. Germline CDR1 LGHNA, CDR2 YSLEER. The CDR3 is CASSPDRGHEQYF. CDR3 coding DNA: TGCGCCAGCAGCCCGGACAGGGGCCACGAGCAGTACTTC.

A word on this clone: Other DNA sequences within the sample encode an identical CDR3. This chain uses TRBV7-9 with TRBJ2-1; D gene unclear. Germline V gives CDR1 SEHNR, CDR2 FQNEAQ (reference sequence). V gave up 3 bases and J gave up 6 bases, with 6 bases separating them. The CDR3 has 12 residues. CDR3 DNA: TGTGCCAGCAGCTTTTTGGGCAATGAGCAGTTCTTC. Its translation: CASSFLGNEQFF.

This clone has only one observation. This sequence joins TRBV5-6 and TRBJ2-7, with D perhaps given as TRBD1 or TRBD2 (5 bases each). The V and J ends lost 3 bases and 9 bases respectively, with 28 bases between them. Per the germline V gene, CDR1 is SGHDT and CDR2 is YYEEEE. This CDR3 spans 17 amino acids. CDR3 amino acids: CASSSQVGTLAYERQYF. The CDR3 bases are TGTGCCAGCAGCTCCCAGGTAGGGACGCTGGCCTACGAGCGGCAGTACTTC.

The chain carries TRBV27 and TRBJ1-1; D unresolved. This CDR3 is 14 amino acids long. The V gene lost 5 bases and the J gene lost 3 bases, with 13 bases spanning the gap. CDR1 and CDR2 (germline): MNHEY, SMNVEV (reference sequence). This chain's CDR3 is CASSQYLRDTEAFF. The CDR3 DNA sequence: TGTGCCAGCAGTCAATACCTTAGGGACACTGAAGCTTTCTTT.

The CDR3 nucleotides read TGTGCCAGCAGCTTAGAACAGGGACGTGGGGAGACCCAGTACTTC. It specifies CASSLEQGRGETQYF. The chain uses TRBV5-4 and TRBJ2-5, with D possibly matching TRBD1 (6 bases). The CDR3 extends over 15 amino acids. V lost 2 bases, J lost 5 bases, and 16 bases lay in between. The germline CDR1 and CDR2 sequences are SGHNT and YYREEE (reference sequence).

V gene TRBV19 combines with J gene TRBJ2-1, with a weak D call TRBD1 (5 bases). CDR3 size: 15 residues. Trimming removed 5 bases from V and 5 bases from J, with 16 bases in between. Germline V gene data show CDR1 as LNHDA and CDR2 as SQIVND (reference sequence). The CDR3 reads CASSLLPSGNNEQFF. In nucleotides, the CDR3 is TGTGCCAGTAGTCTCCTCCCCTCAGGGAACAATGAGCAGTTCTTC.

The V call is TRBV5-6, the J call TRBJ1-1, with a weak D call TRBD1 (6 bases). Trimming shortened V by 2 bases and J by 4 bases, and 9 bases separated the two germline ends. From germline, CDR1 is SGHDT and CDR2 YYEEEE. This CDR3 contains 13 residues. DNA of the CDR3: TGTGCCAGCAGCTTACAGGGATCCACTGAAGCTTTCTTT. It translates to CASSLQGSTEAFF. The variable domain in full, completed from reference TRBV5-6 and TRBJ1-1, reads DAGVTQSPTHLIKTRGQQVTLRCSPKSGHDTVSWYQQALGQGPQFIFQYYEEEERQRGNFPDRFSGHQFPNYSSELNVNALLLGDSALYLCASSLQGSTEAFFGQGTRLTVV.

The chain employs TRBV19 and TRBJ2-1, with D maybe TRBD2 (5 bases). Trimming took off 3 bases at V and 0 bases at J, with 12 bases between the two ends. The length of the CDR3 is 16 residues. Germline V gene sequence: CDR1 LNHDA, CDR2 SQIVND (reference sequence). The CDR3 DNA sequence: TGTGCCAGTAGTATCAAAGAGGGTAGCTCCTACAATGAGCAGTTCTTC. It is translated as CASSIKEGSSYNEQFF.

The rearrangement uses TRBV27 and TRBJ1-1; unclear D gene. This CDR3 has 13 residues. CDR1 and CDR2 from the germline V gene are MNHEY and SMNVEV (reference sequence). V lost 4 bases and J lost 5, with 11 bases in between. This CDR3 is CASSSFGRTEAFF. Written as DNA, the CDR3 is TGTGCCAGCAGTTCCTTCGGGCGAACTGAAGCTTTCTTT.

This sequence joins TRBV6-6 and TRBJ2-7; weak D call: TRBD1 (5 bases). This CDR3 has 13 residues. V lost 8 bases to trimming and J lost 2 bases, with 13 bases between them. CDR1 and CDR2 (germline): MNHNY, SVGAGI (reference sequence). The CDR3 DNA is TGTGCCAGCGCACACACAGGACCCTACGAGCAGTACTTC. Translation gives CASAHTGPYEQYF.

CDR3 protein: CASSVDPRETEAFF. The CDR3 DNA sequence: TGTGCCAGCAGCGTAGACCCCAGGGAGACTGAAGCTTTCTTT. This rearrangement joins TRBV9 to TRBJ1-1, with D possibly matching TRBD1 (5 bases). CDR3 length: 14 amino acids. V dropped 0 bases and J dropped 5 bases, with 11 bases sitting between them. Germline V gene lookup returns CDR1 SGDLS and CDR2 YYNGEE.

The chain joins TRBV7-8 to TRBJ2-1; D gene ambiguous. Germline-derived CDR1 and CDR2 are SGHVS and FQNEAQ. The V gene lost 4 bases and the J gene lost 4 bases, with 8 bases spanning the gap. The CDR3 totals 13 residues. CDR3 bases: TGTGCCAGCAGCTCCGACTCGTACAATGAGCAGTTCTTC. It specifies CASSSDSYNEQFF. The entire variable domain, with the rest obtained from reference TRBV7-8 and TRBJ2-1, is as follows: GAGVSQSPRYKVAKRGQDVALRCDPISGHVSLFWYQQALGQGPEFLTYFQNEAQLDKSGLPSDRFFAERPEGSVSTLKIQRTQQEDSAVYLCASSSDSYNEQFFGPGTRLTVL.

This clone was observed once. This chain uses TRBV7-9 with TRBJ1-5, with TRBD1 as a possible D gene (5 bases). The CDR3 is 16 amino acids. Germline V gene lookup returns CDR1 SEHNR and CDR2 FQNEAQ (reference sequence). V was shortened by 0 bases and J by 4 bases, with 13 bases between the two germline ends. The CDR3 sequence is CASSLAPGCGNQPQHF. The CDR3 DNA follows: TGTGCCAGCAGCTTAGCGCCAGGGTGTGGTAATCAGCCCCAGCATTTT.

The J gene is TRBJ1-5, the V gene TRBV27, with 9 bases fitting TRBD1. CDR1 and CDR2 (germline): MNHEY, SMNVEV (reference sequence). CDR3 length: 15 residues. V lost 5 bases to trimming and J lost 4 bases; unmatched junction nucleotides: 6. CDR3 DNA: TGTGCCAGCAGTACCCGGGACAGGGTTAATCAGCCCCAGCATTTT. Amino acids: CASSTRDRVNQPQHF.

CDR3 residues: CASSPKGYRDEAFF. CDR3 coding DNA: TGTGCCAGCAGCCCAAAGGGTTACAGGGATGAAGCTTTCTTT. The chain has TRBV7-2 and TRBJ1-1, with D possibly TRBD1 on 6 matching bases. Germline loops: CDR1 SGHTA, CDR2 FQGNSA. Trimming shortened V by 5 bases and J by 7 bases, and 17 bases separated the two germline ends. This CDR3 has 14 residues.

The rearrangement uses TRBV27 and TRBJ2-7; tentative D call: TRBD1 (7 bases). Trimming stripped 3 bases from V and 3 bases from J, with 21 bases between. CDR1 and CDR2 (germline): MNHEY, SMNVEV (reference sequence). The CDR3 extends over 17 amino acids. CDR3 residues: CASSFTGDRVPRYEQYF. CDR3 DNA sequence: TGTGCCAGCAGTTTTACGGGAGACAGGGTCCCCCGCTACGAGCAGTACTTC.

The V call is TRBV10-3, the J call TRBJ2-7; TRBD2 matches 8 bases. CDR1 ENHRY and CDR2 SYGVKD come from the germline V gene. The length of the CDR3 is 12 residues. J lost 9 bases, V lost 10 bases, and 11 bases had no gene match. The CDR3 DNA sequence: TGTGCCACCTATAGCGGGAAATTGGTGCAGTACTTC. The encoded protein is CATYSGKLVQYF.

The chain carries TRBV4-1 and TRBJ1-5, with D perhaps matching TRBD1 (5 bases). This CDR3 region has 19 residues. The germline V and J ends were trimmed by 5 bases and 7 bases, with 30 bases remaining between them. The germline CDR1 and CDR2 sequences are MGHRA and YSYEKL. The CDR3 DNA follows: TGCGCCAGCAGCTTACAAGATACAGGTCACGAGACAGCGGCCCAGCCCCAGCATTTT. The encoded protein is CASSLQDTGHETAAQPQHF.

This clone was counted once. The CDR3 coding sequence is TGTGCCAGCAGCGGGCCCTTATCTACTAGCGGGAGGGCAGATACGCAGTATTTT. Encoded protein: CASSGPLSTSGRADTQYF. The rearrangement joins TRBV9 to TRBJ2-3; 13 bases fit TRBD2. The CDR3 is 18 amino acids. The germline CDR1 and CDR2 sequences are SGDLS and YYNGEE. The V and J ends lost 3 bases and 4 bases, in that order; junction bases with no gene match: 11.

The chain employs TRBV9 and TRBJ2-7, with TRBD2 as a possible D gene (6 bases). The CDR3 totals 17 residues. With 4 bases removed from V and 0 bases from J, the gap between germline ends came to 20 bases. Germline V gene lookup returns CDR1 SGDLS and CDR2 YYNGEE. This chain's CDR3 is CASSSPISRGLSYEQYF. CDR3 DNA: TGTGCCAGCAGCTCCCCCATCTCGCGGGGACTCTCCTACGAGCAGTACTTC.

The rearrangement uses TRBV27 and TRBJ2-2; D gene ambiguous. Germline V gene sequence: CDR1 MNHEY, CDR2 SMNVEV (reference sequence). The germline V and J ends were trimmed by 3 bases and 7 bases, with 9 bases remaining between them. This CDR3 is built from 13 residues. CDR3 bases: TGTGCCAGCAGTTTGGCCCCGGGCGGGGAGCTGTTTTTT. Encoded protein: CASSLAPGGELFF.

The V call is TRBV27, the J call TRBJ2-1, with D tentatively TRBD1 or TRBD2 (5 bases each). The CDR3 length is 15 residues. Trimming took off 3 bases at V and 2 bases at J, with 11 bases between the two ends. Germline CDR1 is MNHEY and CDR2 is SMNVEV (reference sequence). The CDR3 reads CASSFGARPYNEQFF. The CDR3 DNA sequence: TGTGCCAGCAGTTTCGGGGCCCGACCCTACAATGAGCAGTTCTTC.

This clone was seen a single time. The chain recombines TRBV7-9 with TRBJ2-3; TRBD1 or TRBD2 may be the D gene (6 bases each). The germline CDR1 and CDR2 sequences are SEHNR and FQNEAQ (reference sequence). V lost 5 bases, J lost 5 bases, and 20 bases lay in between. CDR3 length equals 16 residues. CDR3 residues: CASSPPGGLHRDTQYF. CDR3 sequence (DNA): TGTGCCAGCAGCCCCCCTGGGGGGCTTCACAGAGATACGCAGTATTTT. The complete variable domain, with remaining parts taken from reference TRBV7-9 and TRBJ2-3, reads DTGVSQNPRHKITKRGQNVTFRCDPISEHNRLYWYRQTLGQGPEFLTYFQNEAQLEKSRLLSDRFSAERPKGSFSTLEIQRTEQGDSAMYLCASSPPGGLHRDTQYFGPGTRLTVL.